This T cell receptor beta chain is drawn from a study of CD8+CD57+ T cells in acquired aplastic anemia. Study information: DNA from sorted CD4+ and CD8+ cells averaged approximately 2.9 ug. Points from the study as a whole: The number of CD8+ CDR3 sequences shared by patients and controls was around 30. Statistical testing detected no significant gap in CD8+ Simpson's diversity between patients and controls.

This CDR3 is 15 amino acids long. V lost 9 bases, J lost 3 bases, and 19 bases lay in between. The germline V gene encodes CDR1 LNHNV and CDR2 YYDKDF (reference sequence). With respect to this clonotype: Antigen specificity is unknown.

The TCR beta profiling, which covered VDJ combination and CDR3 sequence, was carried out using genomic DNA as the template. TCRdb processed the reads anew with MiXCR; each CDR3 protein has one entry. The sample consists of approximately 470,000 distinct CDR3 sequences, 25% to 40% of them appearing once. All sequencing subjects had displayed CD8+CD57+ cell expansion on flow cytometry. No therapy was given to patients before blood sampling. The rearrangement links TRBV15 to TRBJ2-3, with D perhaps TRBD1 or TRBD2 (5 bases each). This TCR derives from a human donor with aplastic anemia. Sequenced: sorted CD4+, CD8+, or CD8+CD57+ T cells (not recorded which) from PBMCs. CDR3 sequence: CATTSGTLGTDTQYF. For the CDR3, the DNA is TGTGCCACGACTTCCGGGACCCTGGGGACAGATACGCAGTATTTT. Drawing the rest from reference TRBV15 and TRBJ2-3, the complete variable domain is DAMVIQNPRYQVTQFGKPVTLSCSQTLNHNVMYWYQQKSSQAPKLLFHYYDKDFNNEADTPDNFQSRRPNTSFCFLDIRSPGLGDTAMYLCATTSGTLGTDTQYFGPGTRLTVL.